This T cell receptor beta chain was obtained from a study of blood T cell repertoires in COVID-19. Study-level information: From the United States, Italy and Spain came samples of acute and convalescent COVID-19. T cells, B-cell-depleted T cells, or PBMCs provided the cDNA or gDNA that served as material.

In the original processing: Using reference gene primer amplification, nucleated cell counts were estimated. Assay used: immunoSEQ multiplex PCR; TCRdb lists only in-frame clones, some missing. V and J calls and clone size follow that table, whereas D and trimming were derived from the DNA. The sample consists of 200,000 to 250,000 clones, around 87% of them appearing once. The sequence was obtained from a young woman who had recovered from COVID-19. Sequences were obtained from peripheral blood.

This chain's CDR3 is CASSYRVGGLNTEAFF. In nucleotides, the CDR3 is TGTGCCAGCAGTTACCGTGTAGGGGGCTTGAACACTGAAGCTTTCTTT. The chain couples TRBV6-6 to TRBJ1-1; TRBD1 matches at 7 bases. This CDR3 spans 16 amino acids. V lost 2 bases to trimming and J lost 0 bases; unmatched junction nucleotides: 6. In germline, CDR1 is MNHNY, CDR2 SVGAGI (reference sequence).